The 27 T cell receptor beta chains below were found in one sample sequenced in a study of response to subunit inactivated influenza vaccine. TCRdb recomputed calls from the RT-PCR reads with MiXCR, one row per CDR3 protein. The table records about 540,000 distinct CDR3 sequences, under 30% of them present only once. These sequences were also reported in another study, on T cells expressing NK-cell markers. As that report states: TCR beta cDNA was generated via 5'RACE template switching incorporating UMIs.

The sequenced sample was CD4+ T cells sorted from PBMCs, obtained 11 to 12 days after vaccination. The receptors stem from a man in his forties or fifties who received an inactivated influenza vaccine.

This clonotype has more than one count but fewer than ten. The chain joins TRBV15 to TRBJ1-3; D is unclear. The germline gives CDR1 LNHNV, CDR2 YYDKDF (reference sequence). V was shortened by 0 bases and J by 0 bases, with 9 bases between the two germline ends. The CDR3 is 16 amino acids. The CDR3 coding sequence is TGTGCCACCAGCAGAGATTTGCCTTACTCTGGAAACACCATATATTTT. Its translation is CATSRDLPYSGNTIYF.

This clonotype was observed many times. The chain links TRBV5-1 to TRBJ1-2; the D is unclear. Trimming removed 4 bases at V and 2 bases at J, with 12 bases between. In germline, CDR1 is SGHRS, CDR2 YFSETQ. The CDR3 loop spans 14 amino acids. The CDR3 reads CASSPTGRNYGYTF. DNA of the CDR3: TGCGCCAGCAGCCCGACCGGGCGGAACTATGGCTACACCTTC.

This clonotype was picked up a small number of times. The rearrangement links TRBV15 to TRBJ2-1; 7 nucleotides match TRBD2. The CDR3 has 15 residues. Looked up from germline, CDR1 is LNHNV and CDR2 is YYDKDF (reference sequence). V shed 0 bases and J 6 bases; nucleotides not matched to a gene: 5. The CDR3 nucleotides are TGTGCCACCAGCAGAGAAGTGGGAGGGAGCAATGAGCAGTTCTTC. It encodes CATSREVGGSNEQFF. Full variable domain (rest looked up from reference TRBV15 and TRBJ2-1): DAMVIQNPRYQVTQFGKPVTLSCSQTLNHNVMYWYQQKSSQAPKLLFHYYDKDFNNEADTPDNFQSRRPNTSFCFLDIRSPGLGDTAMYLCATSREVGGSNEQFFGPGTRLTVL.

The CDR3 loop is CASSLGESYNEQFF. The CDR3 nucleotides read TGCGCCAGCAGCTTAGGGGAGTCCTACAATGAGCAGTTCTTC. V gene TRBV5-1 combines with J gene TRBJ2-1; D is tentatively TRBD1 or TRBD2 (5 bases each). The length of the CDR3 is 14 residues. The V end was cut by 2 bases, the J end by 1 base, with 7 bases between. From germline, CDR1 is SGHRS and CDR2 YFSETQ.

This clonotype was counted between two and nine times. The chain joins TRBV27 to TRBJ2-7; 7 bases match TRBD1. The germline gives CDR1 MNHEY, CDR2 SMNVEV (reference sequence). The CDR3 runs 15 residues. After removal of 4 bases from V and 2 bases from J, the junction contained 8 bases not matched to a gene. The CDR3 DNA reads TGTGCCAGCAGTTCGGGACAGACTTTGACCTACGAGCAGTACTTC. It yields the protein CASSSGQTLTYEQYF.

This sequence joins TRBV12-3 or TRBV12-4 and TRBJ1-2; D is undetermined. This CDR3 has 11 residues. V shed 6 bases and J shed 8 bases, with 10 bases lying between them. CDR3 bases: TGTGCCAGCAGCCGCCTCGGGGGCTACACCTTC. Translation: CASSRLGGYTF.

The J gene is TRBJ2-6, the V gene TRBV11-1; D call uncertain. The CDR3 extends over 16 amino acids. Germline CDR1 SGHAT, CDR2 FQDESV (reference sequence). Trimming removed 3 bases from V and 4 bases from J, with 13 bases in between. The CDR3 here is CASSFSTTSGANVLTF. CDR3 nucleotides: TGTGCCAGCAGCTTTAGTACCACCTCAGGGGCCAACGTCCTGACTTTC. Variable domain in full (rest from reference TRBV11-1 and TRBJ2-6): EAEVAQSPRYKITEKSQAVAFWCDPISGHATLYWYRQILGQGPELLVQFQDESVVDDSQLPKDRFSAERLKGVDSTLKIQPAELGDSAMYLCASSFSTTSGANVLTFGAGSRLTVL.

CDR3 protein: CASSLGGMGTDTQYF. The CDR3 DNA reads TGTGCCAGCAGCTTAGGTGGGATGGGCACAGATACGCAGTATTTT. The chain is built from TRBV7-9 and TRBJ2-3; unclear D gene. V lost 1 base to trimming and J lost 1 base, with 9 bases between them. The germline gives CDR1 SEHNR, CDR2 FQNEAQ (reference sequence). CDR3 length equals 15 residues.

This clonotype has a handful of counts. The chain links TRBV6-2 or TRBV6-3 to TRBJ2-3, with D possibly matching TRBD1 (6 bases). Germline loops: CDR1 MNHEY, CDR2 SVGEGT. Trimming removed 8 bases at V and 0 bases at J, with 12 bases between. CDR3 size: 14 residues. The CDR3 nucleotides read TGTGCCAGCCTAAGGGGGAGAAGCACAGATACGCAGTATTTT. This codes for CASLRGRSTDTQYF.

The chain joins TRBV5-1 to TRBJ1-4, with D tentatively TRBD1 (6 bases). V lost 4 bases and J 4 bases, leaving 14 bases between the germline ends. Germline V CDR1 and CDR2: SGHRS, YFSETQ. The CDR3 loop spans 15 amino acids. CDR3: CASSKGTPNNEKLFF. The DNA for the CDR3 is TGCGCCAGCAGCAAGGGGACACCTAATAATGAAAAACTGTTTTTT.

This clonotype was counted ten times or more. This chain uses TRBV10-2 with TRBJ2-7; 8 bases agree with TRBD1. Germline CDR1 reads WSHSY; CDR2 reads SAAADI. V dropped 6 bases and J dropped 0; count of bases not matched to a gene: 7. The CDR3 extends over 15 amino acids. This CDR3 reads CASSVDRDSSYEQYF. In DNA form, the CDR3 reads TGCGCCAGCAGCGTGGACAGGGACAGCTCCTACGAGCAGTACTTC.

The chain has TRBV24-1 and TRBJ2-3, with 9 bases identical to TRBD2. Germline assignment: CDR1 KGHDR and CDR2 SFDVKD. Trimming took 2 bases from V and 2 from J; bases not matched to a gene: 1. CDR3 length: 15 amino acids. This chain's CDR3 is CATSDSSGNTDTQYF. CDR3 nucleotide sequence: TGTGCCACCAGTGATTCTAGCGGGAACACAGATACGCAGTATTTT.

This clonotype was picked up a small number of times. The chain uses TRBV4-3 and TRBJ1-2, with TRBD1 matching 9 bases. CDR1 is LGHNA, CDR2 YSLEER, per germline. After removal of 2 bases from V and 8 bases from J, the junction contained 6 bases not matched to a gene. This CDR3 region has 14 residues. CDR3 residues: CASSQLQGARGYTF. As DNA, the CDR3 is TGCGCCAGCAGCCAACTACAGGGGGCAAGGGGCTACACCTTC.

The sample holds one count of this clonotype. A much larger clone lies one base from this, so it may be a read error. This chain uses TRBV29-1 with TRBJ2-7; possible D gene TRBD2, 5 bases. The V gene's germline CDR1 is SQVTM and CDR2 ANQGSEA. The CDR3 spans 13 residues. V lost 6 bases, J lost 7 bases, and 19 bases lay in between. The CDR3 reads CSVRTWAGGEQYF. The CDR3 coding sequence is TGCAGCGTCAGAACGTGGGCCGGAGGTGAGCAGTACTTC.

This sequence joins TRBV5-1 and TRBJ2-3, with a tentative D call TRBD2 (5 bases). The CDR3 runs 16 residues. CDR1 SGHRS and CDR2 YFSETQ come from the germline V gene. Trimming stripped 1 base from V and 4 bases from J, with 16 bases between. The CDR3 spells CASSLFYPGRADTQYF. The CDR3 nucleotides are TGCGCCAGCAGCTTGTTTTATCCGGGAAGGGCAGATACGCAGTATTTT.

The chain is built from TRBV5-1 and TRBJ2-7; D may be TRBD2 (5 bases). V was trimmed by 0 bases and J by 2 bases, leaving 15 bases between them. From germline, CDR1 is SGHRS and CDR2 YFSETQ. The CDR3 has 16 amino acids. Here the CDR3 DNA reads TGCGCCAGCAGCTTGGGTCTCGGCGGGTTCCCCTACGAGCAGTACTTC. Protein sequence: CASSLGLGGFPYEQYF.

V and J are TRBV5-1 and TRBJ2-3, with D possibly being TRBD1 (5 bases). The germline V gene has CDR1 SGHRS and CDR2 YFSETQ. V was trimmed by 7 bases and J by 0 bases, leaving 15 bases between them. The CDR3 is made up of 15 amino acids. The CDR3 here is CASGATVSSTDTQYF. As DNA, the CDR3 is TGCGCCAGCGGGGCGACAGTGTCTAGCACAGATACGCAGTATTTT.

The chain carries TRBV25-1 and TRBJ2-5; 8 bases align to TRBD2. V was clipped by 4 bases and J by 5 bases; unmatched bases: 6. The germline gives CDR1 MGHDK, CDR2 SYGVNS. The CDR3 totals 14 residues. DNA for the CDR3: TGTGCCAGCAGTGCCACCGGGACTAGGGAGACCCAGTACTTC. Translating gives CASSATGTRETQYF.

The chain carries TRBV20-1 and TRBJ1-1; perhaps TRBD1 as D (5 bases). CDR3 size: 11 residues. Trimming left V 2 bases short and J 7 bases short, with 8 bases between. Germline V CDR1 and CDR2: DFQATT, SNEGSKA (reference sequence). The CDR3 sequence: CSARSGIEAFF. In nucleotides, the CDR3 is TGCAGTGCTAGATCAGGGATTGAAGCTTTCTTT.

The rearrangement uses TRBV24-1 and TRBJ2-2; D is ambiguous. CDR3 length equals 16 residues. The ends were cut back, 9 bases at V and 0 bases at J, with 16 bases in the middle. Germline CDR1 and CDR2: KGHDR and SFDVKD. The CDR3 is CATAASPITNTGELFF. The CDR3 nucleotides are TGTGCCACCGCGGCCTCACCAATTACGAACACCGGGGAGCTGTTTTTT.

This clonotype has more than one count but fewer than ten. V usage is TRBV30 and J usage is TRBJ1-3; D is uncertain. The V gene lost 5 bases and the J gene lost 0 bases, with 14 bases spanning the gap. CDR1 is GTSNPN and CDR2 is SVGIG in the germline V gene (reference sequence). CDR3 length: 15 amino acids. The CDR3 bases are TGTGCCTGGCTGACACCAGCTTACTCTGGAAACACCATATATTTT. It translates to CAWLTPAYSGNTIYF.

This clonotype has a handful of counts. V gene TRBV20-1 combines with J gene TRBJ2-1; TRBD1 matches 10 bases. Germline trimming cut 0 bases from V and 2 bases from J; bases unmatched to any gene: 10. Germline V gene sequence: CDR1 DFQATT, CDR2 SNEGSKA (reference sequence). CDR3 length: 18 residues. The CDR3 is CSARDFRVTGGAYNEQFF. The CDR3 DNA reads TGCAGTGCTAGAGATTTTCGGGTGACAGGGGGCGCCTACAATGAGCAGTTCTTC.

This clonotype was counted a few times. The chain employs TRBV12-3 or TRBV12-4 and TRBJ2-7; D is perhaps TRBD1 (6 bases). Trimming stripped 2 bases from V and 2 bases from J, with 10 bases between. The CDR3 consists of 14 residues. The CDR3 sequence: CASSLQGQAYEQYF. The CDR3 DNA is TGTGCCAGCAGTTTACAGGGGCAGGCCTACGAGCAGTACTTC.

The rearrangement links TRBV7-9 to TRBJ2-7, with D unresolved. Per germline, CDR1 SEHNR and CDR2 FQNEAQ (reference sequence). This CDR3 comprises 14 residues. V gave up 2 bases and J gave up 5 bases, with 13 bases separating them. CDR3 nucleotide sequence: TGTGCCAGCAGCTTATTAGCAGTCCGTGACGAGCAGTACTTC. Residues: CASSLLAVRDEQYF.

This clonotype was detected only a few times. The rearrangement uses TRBV4-2 and TRBJ2-5, with D possibly called TRBD1 or TRBD2 (5 bases each). The CDR3 spans 14 residues. From germline, CDR1 is LGHNA and CDR2 YNFKEQ. V was trimmed by 0 bases and J by 1 base, leaving 6 bases between them. Here the CDR3 DNA reads TGTGCCAGCAGCCAAGACGGGACCCAAGAGACCCAGTACTTC. Translated: CASSQDGTQETQYF.

This clonotype was detected only a few times. The rearrangement joins TRBV10-3 to TRBJ1-5; 7 nucleotides match TRBD1. The CDR3 totals 16 residues. J lost 2 bases, V lost 6 bases, and 10 bases had no gene match. Germline lookup yields CDR1 ENHRY and CDR2 SYGVKD. The CDR3 sequence is CAISERQGDGNQPQHF. In nucleotides, the CDR3 is TGTGCCATCAGCGAGAGACAGGGAGATGGCAATCAGCCCCAGCATTTT.

This clonotype was counted a few times. The chain combines TRBV7-9 with TRBJ2-7; D is perhaps TRBD2 (5 bases). The germline V gene encodes CDR1 SEHNR and CDR2 FQNEAQ (reference sequence). The CDR3 is made up of 13 amino acids. V was clipped by 4 bases and J by 2 bases, with 9 bases between them. CDR3: CASSYGVPYEQYF. The CDR3 nucleotides read TGTGCCAGCAGCTACGGGGTCCCCTACGAGCAGTACTTC.